This T cell receptor beta chain was identified in a study of monozygotic twins with cystic fibrosis. Study-level findings and limits: In this small cohort, shared CDR3 numbers showed no association with age, concordance or disease severity. Clonality was generally low (median roughly 0.01), higher in the most severe patients.

On this clone itself: Its cognate antigen is unknown.

Sequencing used immunoSEQ multiplex PCR; TCRdb keeps in-frame clones, though not all of them. The table includes 35,000 or so clones, approximately 80% detected once. The V gene's germline CDR1 is MNHNS and CDR2 SASEGT. Trimming took 2 bases from V and 5 from J, leaving 3 bases between them. CDR3 length equals 11 residues. The chain couples TRBV6-1 to TRBJ1-2; D is unresolved. The sequenced sample consisted of blood. This receptor was obtained from a girl aged 2 to 10 with cystic fibrosis. As DNA, the CDR3 is TGTGCCAGCAGTGAACGGTATGGCTACACCTTC. Translation: CASSERYGYTF.